This T cell receptor (beta chain) appears in the sequencing data of a study of CD4 T cells in relation to SARS-CoV-2 and coronaviruses. About the research overall: PBMCs were cultured with antigen for less than twelve days before TCR beta sequencing.

Unexposed donor CD4+ T cells date from about 2011-2018, before the COVID-19 pandemic. The cells were cultured for less than twelve days before CD4+ T cells were isolated. Unexposed-donor CD4+ T cells were probed with SARS-CoV-2 S/N and four cold-coronavirus spikes, cells permitting. Assay used: immunoSEQ multiplex PCR; TCRdb lists only in-frame clones, some missing. The sample shows more than 15,000 clones, 76% of them seen only once. V dropped 5 bases and J dropped 4; count of bases not matched to a gene: 5. This CDR3 is built from 14 residues. CDR1 is LNHDA, CDR2 SQIVND, per germline (reference sequence). The sample holds a few counts of this clone. Its antigen is undetermined.

The clonotype was recovered from a human donor in good health. The V gene is TRBV19, the J gene TRBJ1-2, with TRBD1 matching over 9 bases. The sample comprised CD4+ T cells from PBMCs, cultured in vitro. This CDR3 is CASSSTGGIYGYTF. As DNA, the CDR3 is TGTGCCAGTAGTTCGACAGGGGGTATCTATGGCTACACCTTC.